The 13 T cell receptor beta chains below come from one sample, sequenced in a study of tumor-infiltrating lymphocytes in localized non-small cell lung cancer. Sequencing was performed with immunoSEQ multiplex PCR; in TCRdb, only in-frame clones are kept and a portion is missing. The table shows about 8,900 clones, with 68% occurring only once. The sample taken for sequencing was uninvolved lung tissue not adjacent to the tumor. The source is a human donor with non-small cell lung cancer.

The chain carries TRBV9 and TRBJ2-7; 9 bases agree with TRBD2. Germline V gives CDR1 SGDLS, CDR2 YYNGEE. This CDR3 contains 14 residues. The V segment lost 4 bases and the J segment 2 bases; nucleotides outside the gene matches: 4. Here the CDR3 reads CASSPREGTYEQYF. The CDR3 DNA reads TGTGCCAGCAGCCCGCGGGAGGGAACCTACGAGCAGTACTTC.

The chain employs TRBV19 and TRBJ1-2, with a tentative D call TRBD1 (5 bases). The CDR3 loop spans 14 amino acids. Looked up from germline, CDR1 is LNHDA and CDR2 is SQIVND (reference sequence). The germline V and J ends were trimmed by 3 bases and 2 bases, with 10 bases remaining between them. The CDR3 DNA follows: TGTGCCAGTAGTATCGGCAGGGCGAACTATGGCTACACCTTC. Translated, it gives CASSIGRANYGYTF.

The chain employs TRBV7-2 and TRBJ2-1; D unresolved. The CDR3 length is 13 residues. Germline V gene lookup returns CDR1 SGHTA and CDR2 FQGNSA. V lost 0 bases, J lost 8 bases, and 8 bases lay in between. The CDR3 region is CASSLAAPDEQFF. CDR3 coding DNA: TGTGCCAGCAGCTTAGCAGCTCCGGATGAGCAGTTCTTC.

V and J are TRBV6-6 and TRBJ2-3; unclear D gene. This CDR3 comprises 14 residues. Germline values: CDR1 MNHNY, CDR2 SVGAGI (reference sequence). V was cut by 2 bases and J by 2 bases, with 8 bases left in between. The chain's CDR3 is CASSYELFTDTQYF. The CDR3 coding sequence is TGTGCCAGCAGTTACGAATTATTCACAGATACGCAGTATTTT.

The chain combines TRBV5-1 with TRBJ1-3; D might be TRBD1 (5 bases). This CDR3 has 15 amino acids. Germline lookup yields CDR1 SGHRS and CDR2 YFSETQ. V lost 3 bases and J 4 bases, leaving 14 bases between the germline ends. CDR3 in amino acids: CASSSGSGAGNTIYF. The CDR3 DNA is TGCGCCAGCAGCTCCGGTTCCGGGGCCGGAAACACCATATATTTT. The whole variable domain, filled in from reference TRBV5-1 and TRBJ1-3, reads KAGVTQTPRYLIKTRGQQVTLSCSPISGHRSVSWYQQTPGQGLQFLFEYFSETQRNKGNFPGRFSGRQFSNSRSEMNVSTLELGDSALYLCASSSGSGAGNTIYFGEGSWLTVV.

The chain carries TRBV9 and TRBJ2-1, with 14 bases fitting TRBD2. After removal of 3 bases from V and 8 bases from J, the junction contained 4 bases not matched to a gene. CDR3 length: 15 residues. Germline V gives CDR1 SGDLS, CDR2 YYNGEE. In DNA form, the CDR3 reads TGTGCCAGCAGCGGCGGGACTAGCGGGAGCCATGAGCAGTTCTTC. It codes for CASSGGTSGSHEQFF.

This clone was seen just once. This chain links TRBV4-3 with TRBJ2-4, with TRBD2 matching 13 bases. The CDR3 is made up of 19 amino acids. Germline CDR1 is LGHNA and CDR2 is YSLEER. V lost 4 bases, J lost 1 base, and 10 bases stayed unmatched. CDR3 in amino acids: CASSLGLAGVEGAKNIQYF. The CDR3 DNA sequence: TGCGCCAGCAGCCTCGGACTAGCGGGAGTGGAGGGGGCCAAAAACATTCAGTACTTC.

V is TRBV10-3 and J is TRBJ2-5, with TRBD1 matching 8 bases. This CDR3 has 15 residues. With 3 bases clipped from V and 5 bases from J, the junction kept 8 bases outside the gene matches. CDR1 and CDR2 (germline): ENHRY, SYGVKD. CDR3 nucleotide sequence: TGTGCCATCAGTGATAGGGGACAGGCCGCGGAGACCCAGTACTTC. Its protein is CAISDRGQAAETQYF.

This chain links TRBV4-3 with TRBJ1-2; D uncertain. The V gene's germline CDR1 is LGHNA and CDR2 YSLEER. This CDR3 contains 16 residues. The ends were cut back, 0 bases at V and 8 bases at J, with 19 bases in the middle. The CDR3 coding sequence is TGCGCCAGCAGCCAAGATTTCCAGGCATCTAGGCGGGGCTACACCTTC. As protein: CASSQDFQASRRGYTF.

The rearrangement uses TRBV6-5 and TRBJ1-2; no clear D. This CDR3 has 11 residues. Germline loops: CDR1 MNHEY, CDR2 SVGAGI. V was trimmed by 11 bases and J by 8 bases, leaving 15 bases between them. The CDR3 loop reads CAAWGGQGYTF. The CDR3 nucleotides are TGTGCCGCGTGGGGAGGGCAGGGCTACACCTTC.

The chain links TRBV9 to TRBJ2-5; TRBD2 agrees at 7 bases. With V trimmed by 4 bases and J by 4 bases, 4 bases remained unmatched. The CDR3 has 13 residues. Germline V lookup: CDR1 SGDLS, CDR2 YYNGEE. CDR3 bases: TGTGCCAGCAGCCCGTGGGGGGGAGAGACCCAGTACTTC. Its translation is CASSPWGGETQYF.

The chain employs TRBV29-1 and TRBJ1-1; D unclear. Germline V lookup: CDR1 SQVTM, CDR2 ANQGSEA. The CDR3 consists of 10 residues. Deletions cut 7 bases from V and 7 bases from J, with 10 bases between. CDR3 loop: CSAADGEAFF. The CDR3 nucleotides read TGCAGCGCTGCAGACGGTGAAGCTTTCTTT.

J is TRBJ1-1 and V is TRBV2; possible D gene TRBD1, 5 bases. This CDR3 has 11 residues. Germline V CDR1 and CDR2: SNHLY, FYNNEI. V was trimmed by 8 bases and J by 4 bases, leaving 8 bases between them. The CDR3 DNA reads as TGTGCCAGCTCCAGGGCCACTGAAGCTTTCTTT. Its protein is CASSRATEAFF. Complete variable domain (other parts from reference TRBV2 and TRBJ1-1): EPEVTQTPSHQVTQMGQEVILRCVPISNHLYFYWYRQILGQKVEFLVSFYNNEISEKSEIFDDQFSVERPDGSNFTLKIRSTKLEDSAMYFCASSRATEAFFGQGTRLTVV.